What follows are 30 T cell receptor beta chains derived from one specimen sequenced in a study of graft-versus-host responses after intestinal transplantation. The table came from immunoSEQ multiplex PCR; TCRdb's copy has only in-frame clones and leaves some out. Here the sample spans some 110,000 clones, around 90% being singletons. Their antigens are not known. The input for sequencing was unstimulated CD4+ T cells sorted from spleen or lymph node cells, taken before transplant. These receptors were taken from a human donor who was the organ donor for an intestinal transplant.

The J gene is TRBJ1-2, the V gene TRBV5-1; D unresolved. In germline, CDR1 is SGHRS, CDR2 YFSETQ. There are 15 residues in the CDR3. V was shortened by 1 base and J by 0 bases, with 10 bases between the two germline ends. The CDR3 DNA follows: TGCGCCAGCAGCTTGTTTTCAGGAGCTAACTATGGCTACACCTTC. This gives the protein CASSLFSGANYGYTF.

For the CDR3, the DNA is TGTGCCAGCTCTCCCTCGGGGGGCGGCATGAACACTGAAGCTTTCTTT. The encoded protein is CASSPSGGGMNTEAFF. The V and J genes are TRBV18 and TRBJ1-1; possibly TRBD1 for D (6 bases). Per germline, CDR1 KGHSH and CDR2 LQKENI. The CDR3 is 16 residues long. V was cut by 6 bases and J by 0 bases, with 17 bases left in between.

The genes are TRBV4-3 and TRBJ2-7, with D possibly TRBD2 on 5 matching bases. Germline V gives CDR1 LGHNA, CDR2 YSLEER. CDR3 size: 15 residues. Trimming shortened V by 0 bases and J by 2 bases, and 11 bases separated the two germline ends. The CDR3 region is CASSQESSGAYEQYF. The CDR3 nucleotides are TGCGCCAGCAGCCAAGAATCCAGCGGAGCCTACGAGCAGTACTTC.

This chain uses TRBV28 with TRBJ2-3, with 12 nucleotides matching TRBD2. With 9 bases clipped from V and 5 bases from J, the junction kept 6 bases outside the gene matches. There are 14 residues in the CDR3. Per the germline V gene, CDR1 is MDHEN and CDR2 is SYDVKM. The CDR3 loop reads CASRLAGDQDTQYF. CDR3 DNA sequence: TGTGCCAGTAGACTAGCGGGAGATCAAGATACGCAGTATTTT.

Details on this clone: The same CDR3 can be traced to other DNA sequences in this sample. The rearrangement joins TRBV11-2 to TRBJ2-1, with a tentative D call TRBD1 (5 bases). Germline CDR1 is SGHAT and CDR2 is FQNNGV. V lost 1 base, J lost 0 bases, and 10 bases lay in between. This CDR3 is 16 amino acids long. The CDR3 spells CASSLGTRASYNEQFF. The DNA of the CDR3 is TGTGCCAGCAGCTTAGGAACCAGGGCCTCCTACAATGAGCAGTTCTTC.

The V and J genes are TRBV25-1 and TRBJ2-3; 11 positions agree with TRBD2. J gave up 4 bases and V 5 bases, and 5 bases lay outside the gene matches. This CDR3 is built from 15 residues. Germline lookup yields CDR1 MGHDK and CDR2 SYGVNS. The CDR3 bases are TGTGCCAGCAGTATCACTAGCGGGAGCGCAGATACGCAGTATTTT. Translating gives CASSITSGSADTQYF.

The CDR3 sequence is CASSLALGGDYGYTF. The CDR3 bases are TGTGCCAGCAGCTTAGCGCTGGGGGGGGATTATGGCTACACCTTC. This rearrangement joins TRBV7-9 to TRBJ1-2, with D perhaps TRBD1 (5 bases). The germline V and J ends were trimmed by 0 bases and 5 bases, with 13 bases remaining between them. The V gene's germline CDR1 is SEHNR and CDR2 FQNEAQ (reference sequence). This CDR3 is built from 15 residues.

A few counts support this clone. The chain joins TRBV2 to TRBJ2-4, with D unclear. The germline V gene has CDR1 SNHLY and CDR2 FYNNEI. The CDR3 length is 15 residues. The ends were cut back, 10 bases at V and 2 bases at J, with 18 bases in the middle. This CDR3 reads CATALKLRSKNIQYF. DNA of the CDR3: TGTGCCACCGCCTTGAAGCTTAGGTCCAAAAACATTCAGTACTTC.

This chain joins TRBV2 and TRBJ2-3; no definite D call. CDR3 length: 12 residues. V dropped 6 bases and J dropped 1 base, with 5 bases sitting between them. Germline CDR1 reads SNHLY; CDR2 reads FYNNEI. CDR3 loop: CASRDRTDTQYF. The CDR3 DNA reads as TGTGCCAGCAGGGACCGCACAGATACGCAGTATTTT.

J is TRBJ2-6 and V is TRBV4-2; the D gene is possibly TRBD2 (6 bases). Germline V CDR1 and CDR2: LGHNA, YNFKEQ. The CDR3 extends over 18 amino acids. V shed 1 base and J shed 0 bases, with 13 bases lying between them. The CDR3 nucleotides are TGTGCCAGCAGCCAAGCAGAGGGACTCCTCTCTGGGGCCAACGTCCTGACTTTC. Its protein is CASSQAEGLLSGANVLTF.

The CDR3 here is CASRDQGAKGANVLTF. The DNA of the CDR3 is TGTGCCAGTAGGGATCAGGGGGCGAAAGGGGCCAACGTCCTGACTTTC. The chain links TRBV19 to TRBJ2-6, with 8 nucleotides matching TRBD1. The V segment lost 6 bases and the J segment 4 bases; nucleotides outside the gene matches: 8. The CDR3 is 16 residues long. CDR1 and CDR2 from the germline V gene are LNHDA and SQIVND (reference sequence).

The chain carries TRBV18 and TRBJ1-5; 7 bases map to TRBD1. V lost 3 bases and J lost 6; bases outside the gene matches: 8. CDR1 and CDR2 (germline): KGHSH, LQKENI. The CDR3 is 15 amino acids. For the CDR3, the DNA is TGTGCCAGCTCACCCGGCACAGGGGAGGGTCAGCCCCAGCATTTT. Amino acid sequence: CASSPGTGEGQPQHF.

The CDR3 region has the DNA TGTGCCAGCAGGCGACAGCCTAATGAAAAACTGTTTTTT. Encoded protein: CASRRQPNEKLFF. The genes are TRBV11-2 and TRBJ1-4, with D possibly TRBD1 on 5 matching bases. Germline V CDR1 and CDR2: SGHAT, FQNNGV. V was clipped by 6 bases and J by 3 bases, with 8 bases between them. CDR3 length: 13 amino acids.

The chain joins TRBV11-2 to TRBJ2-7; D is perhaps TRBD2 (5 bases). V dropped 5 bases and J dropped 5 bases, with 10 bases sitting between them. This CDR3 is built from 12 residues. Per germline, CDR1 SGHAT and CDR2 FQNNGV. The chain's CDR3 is CASSLPGNEQYF. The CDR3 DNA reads TGTGCCAGCAGCCTGCCCGGGAACGAGCAGTACTTC.

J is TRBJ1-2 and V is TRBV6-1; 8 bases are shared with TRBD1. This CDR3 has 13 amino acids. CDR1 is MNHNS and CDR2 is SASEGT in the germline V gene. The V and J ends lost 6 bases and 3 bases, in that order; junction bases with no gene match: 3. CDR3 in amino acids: CASRTGADYGYTF. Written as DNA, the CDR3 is TGTGCCAGCAGGACAGGGGCTGACTATGGCTACACCTTC.

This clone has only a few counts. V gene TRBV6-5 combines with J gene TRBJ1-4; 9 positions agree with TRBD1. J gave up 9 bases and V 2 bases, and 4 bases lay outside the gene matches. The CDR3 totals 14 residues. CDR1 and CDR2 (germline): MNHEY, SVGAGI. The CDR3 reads CASSYDRGSKKLFF. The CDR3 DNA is TGTGCCAGCAGTTACGACAGGGGGAGTAAAAAACTGTTTTTT.

The CDR3: CASRRRQLLNYGYTF. The CDR3 DNA reads TGTGCCAGCAGACGCCGACAGTTACTGAACTATGGCTACACCTTC. V is TRBV28 and J is TRBJ1-2, with D possibly TRBD1 on 5 matching bases. The germline V and J ends were trimmed by 6 bases and 2 bases, with 16 bases remaining between them. This CDR3 has 15 amino acids. The germline V gene encodes CDR1 MDHEN and CDR2 SYDVKM.

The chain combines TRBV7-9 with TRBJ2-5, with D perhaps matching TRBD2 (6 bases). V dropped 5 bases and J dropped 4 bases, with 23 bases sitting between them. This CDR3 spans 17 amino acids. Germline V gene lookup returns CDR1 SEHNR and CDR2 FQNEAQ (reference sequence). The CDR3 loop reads CASSLEGISGRGETQYF. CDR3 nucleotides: TGTGCCAGCAGCCTAGAGGGGATTAGCGGACGGGGAGAGACCCAGTACTTC.

The CDR3 nucleotides read TGTGCCAGCAGCCGAGGACTGGAAGAGACCCAGTACTTC. Residues: CASSRGLEETQYF. The rearrangement joins TRBV11-3 to TRBJ2-5, with a tentative D call TRBD2 (5 bases). V lost 5 bases to trimming and J lost 3 bases, with 10 bases between them. There are 13 residues in the CDR3. CDR1 and CDR2 (germline): SGHNT, YENEEA.

CDR3 sequence reads: CASSVGAANYGYTF. In DNA, the CDR3 is TGTGCCAGCAGCGTAGGGGCAGCGAACTATGGCTACACCTTC. This rearrangement joins TRBV9 to TRBJ1-2, with unresolved D. Germline CDR1 reads SGDLS; CDR2 reads YYNGEE. The V gene lost 0 bases and the J gene lost 2 bases, with 8 bases spanning the gap. This CDR3 spans 14 amino acids.

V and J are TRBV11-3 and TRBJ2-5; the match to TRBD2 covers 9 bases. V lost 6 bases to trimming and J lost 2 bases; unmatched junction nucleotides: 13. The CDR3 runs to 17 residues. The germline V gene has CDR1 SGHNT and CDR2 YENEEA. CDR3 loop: CASRAGGLAFTQETQYF. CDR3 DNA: TGTGCCAGCAGAGCCGGCGGACTAGCGTTCACTCAAGAGACCCAGTACTTC.

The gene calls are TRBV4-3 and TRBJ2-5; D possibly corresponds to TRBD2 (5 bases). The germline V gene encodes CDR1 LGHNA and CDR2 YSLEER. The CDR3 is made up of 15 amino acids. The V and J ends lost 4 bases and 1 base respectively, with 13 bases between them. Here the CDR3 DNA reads TGCGCCAGCAGCCGTCTGGCGGGCATCCAAGAGACCCAGTACTTC. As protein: CASSRLAGIQETQYF.

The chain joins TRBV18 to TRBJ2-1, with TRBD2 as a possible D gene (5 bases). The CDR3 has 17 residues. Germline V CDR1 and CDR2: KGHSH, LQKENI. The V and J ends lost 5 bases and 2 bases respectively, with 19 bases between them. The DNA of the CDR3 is TGTGCCAGCTCATCTAGAAGGACTTCCACAACCTACAATGAGCAGTTCTTC. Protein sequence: CASSSRRTSTTYNEQFF. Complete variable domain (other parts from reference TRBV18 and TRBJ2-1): NAGVMQNPRHLVRRRGQEARLRCSPMKGHSHVYWYRQLPEEGLKFMVYLQKENIIDESGMPKERFSAEFPKEGPSILRIQQVVRGDSAAYFCASSSRRTSTTYNEQFFGPGTRLTVL.

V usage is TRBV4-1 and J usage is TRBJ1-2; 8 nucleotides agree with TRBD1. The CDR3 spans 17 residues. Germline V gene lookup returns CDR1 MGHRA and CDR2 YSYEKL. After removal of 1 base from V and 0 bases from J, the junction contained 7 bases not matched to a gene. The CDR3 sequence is CASSQGPRTGTNYGYTF. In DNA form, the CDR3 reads TGCGCCAGCAGCCAAGGCCCCCGGACAGGGACTAACTATGGCTACACCTTC.

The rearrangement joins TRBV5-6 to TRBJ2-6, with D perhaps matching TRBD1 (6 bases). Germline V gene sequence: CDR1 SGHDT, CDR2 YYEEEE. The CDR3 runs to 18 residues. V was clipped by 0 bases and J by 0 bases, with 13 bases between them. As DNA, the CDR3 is TGTGCCAGCAGCTTGGGCAGGGGCGCAAGCTCTGGGGCCAACGTCCTGACTTTC. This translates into CASSLGRGASSGANVLTF.

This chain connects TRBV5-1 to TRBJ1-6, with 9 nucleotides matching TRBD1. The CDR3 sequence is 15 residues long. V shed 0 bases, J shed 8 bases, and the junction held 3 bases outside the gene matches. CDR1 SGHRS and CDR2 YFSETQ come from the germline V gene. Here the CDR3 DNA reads TGCGCCAGCAGCTTGGCGGGACAGGGTGATTCACCCCTCCACTTT. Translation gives CASSLAGQGDSPLHF.

The CDR3, as DNA: TGTGCCAGCACCTCCACCCTACAGGGTTGGTACGAGCAGTACTTC. It specifies CASTSTLQGWYEQYF. V is TRBV7-2 and J is TRBJ2-7, with D maybe TRBD1 (6 bases). The CDR3 runs to 15 residues. The ends were cut back, 7 bases at V and 4 bases at J, with 20 bases in the middle. Germline assignment: CDR1 SGHTA and CDR2 FQGNSA.

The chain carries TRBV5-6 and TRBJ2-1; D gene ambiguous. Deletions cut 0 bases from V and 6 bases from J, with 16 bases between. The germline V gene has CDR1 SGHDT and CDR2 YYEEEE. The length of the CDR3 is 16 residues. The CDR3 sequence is CASSLDAGAISNEQFF. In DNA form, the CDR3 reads TGTGCCAGCAGCTTGGATGCAGGAGCAATCTCCAATGAGCAGTTCTTC.

The CDR3 loop reads CASSHVEPNQPQHF. Here the CDR3 DNA reads TGCGCCAGCAGCCATGTAGAGCCCAATCAGCCCCAGCATTTT. The chain combines TRBV4-1 with TRBJ1-5; D uncertain. V was pared by 3 bases and J by 3 bases, with 9 bases between. This CDR3 is 14 amino acids long. Germline values: CDR1 MGHRA, CDR2 YSYEKL.

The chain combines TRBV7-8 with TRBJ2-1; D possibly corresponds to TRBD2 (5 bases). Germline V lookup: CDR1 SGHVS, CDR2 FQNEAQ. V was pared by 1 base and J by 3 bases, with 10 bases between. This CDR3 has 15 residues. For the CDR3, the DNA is TGTGCCAGCAGCTTAGTAGGAGGCGGCTACAATGAGCAGTTCTTC. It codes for CASSLVGGGYNEQFF.